The T cell receptor beta chain described here comes from a study of Ad26.COV2.S vaccination and SARS-CoV-2 variants. Study-level background: Doses of Ad26.COV2.S were injected into muscle once or twice, 56 days apart.

Notes on the study in general: Ad26.COV2.S recipients had broader spike-specific TCRs (P = 0.0014).

Treatment noted: roughly 18 received Ad26.COV2.S at low or high dose, single or two shots; 5 received placebo; per-sample allocation not given. Sampling happened 63 days after the first vaccine or placebo injection. Vaccination used an Ad26 vector expressing Wuhan-strain SARS-CoV-2 spike. Sequencing was performed with immunoSEQ multiplex PCR; in TCRdb, only in-frame clones are kept and a portion is missing. The sample lists approximately 480,000 clones, around 88% seen once, with over 10% in the top ten. The CDR3 loop spans 14 amino acids. Germline lookup yields CDR1 SGHDN and CDR2 FVKESK. Trimming shortened V by 3 bases and J by 10 bases, and 13 bases separated the two germline ends. Notes on this clone: Its antigen remains unidentified.

This clonotype was sampled from a person aged 18-65 years who received the Ad26.COV2.S COVID-19 vaccine or a placebo. Sample: peripheral blood, taken in a trial of Ad26.COV2.S vaccine versus placebo. The chain is built from TRBV14 and TRBJ1-6; unclear D gene. The CDR3, as DNA: TGTGCCAGCAGCCAGGACCCAAGGAACTCACCCCTCCACTTT. This encodes CASSQDPRNSPLHF.